The text below deals with one T cell receptor (beta chain). The antigen is not known. The data derive from a study of Ad26.COV2.S vaccination and SARS-CoV-2 variants. Study results and limitations: It was reported that spike-specific CD8+ and CD4+ T cell responses were substantially broad after vaccination. Vaccine and placebo groups showed comparable non-spike TCR breadth.

CDR3 length: 18 residues. In germline, CDR1 is MNHEY, CDR2 SMNVEV (reference sequence). Trimming removed 2 bases from V and 0 bases from J, with 20 bases in between. Sequencing used immunoSEQ multiplex PCR; TCRdb keeps in-frame clones, though not all of them. The profile shows approximately 340,000 clones, approximately 90% of them singletons. The source material was peripheral blood, sampled after recovery from COVID-19. The sequence came from a human donor who had recovered from COVID-19. The rearrangement uses TRBV27 and TRBJ2-7; D may be TRBD1 (6 bases). CDR3 nucleotide sequence: TGTGCCAGCAGTTTAACCCCCCACCCAGGGGAGTCCTCCTACGAGCAGTACTTC. It yields the protein CASSLTPHPGESSYEQYF.